This TCR beta chain was sequenced during a study of blood T cell repertoires in COVID-19. In the original workflow: Reference gene primers were amplified, and this amplification served to estimate nucleated cell counts. The data were produced by immunoSEQ multiplex PCR, yet TCRdb's version contains in-frame clones alone and is incomplete. V and J calls and clone size are those listed in that table; D and trimming were worked out from the DNA. The repertoire includes just over 90,000 clones, roughly 88% of them detected once, and about 1.6% sits in the top ten. The CDR3 extends over 14 amino acids. Germline CDR1 and CDR2: SGHRS and YFSETQ. Trimming took 4 bases from V and 5 from J, leaving 12 bases between them.

V is TRBV5-1 and J is TRBJ1-4; no clear D gene. This receptor was taken from a human donor with active COVID-19. The donor label of this sample is uncertain. Sequenced input: peripheral blood. The DNA of the CDR3 is TGCGCCAGCAGCAAGAAGACGGGGAATGAAAAACTGTTTTTT. It encodes CASSKKTGNEKLFF.